This TCR beta chain comes out of a study of T cell responses to AZD1222 COVID-19 vaccine. General observations from the study: Spike-wide coverage was observed for vaccine-associated CD4 TCRs, with dominant responses at 160-218 and 743-854. Clonal diversity was possibly underestimated; the donors were predominantly white British and more often female. Repertoire sampling occurred only after the peak T cell response. Unmutated variant regions reportedly attract nearly half of all spike-specific TCRs.

Libraries were prepared by immunoSEQ multiplex PCR; TCRdb keeps only in-frame clonotypes and omits some of them. The repertoire includes 50,000 to 70,000 clones, 75% to 90% of them detected once, and approximately 20% sits in the top ten. CDR3 size: 15 residues. CDR1 LGHDT and CDR2 YNNKEL come from the germline V gene (reference sequence). The V end was cut by 6 bases, the J end by 0 bases, with 12 bases between. Turning to this clone: Antigen: not known.

The material was peripheral blood, obtained on day 0 of MenACWY control vaccination. The chain has TRBV3-1 (or the pseudogene TRBV3-2) and TRBJ1-3, with no clear D. The clonotype was recovered from an adult in good health. In nucleotides, the CDR3 is TGTGCCAGCAGACCCACTCACAGCTCTGGAAACACCATATATTTT. It encodes CASRPTHSSGNTIYF.